Below are 17 T cell receptor beta chains sequenced from a single sample in a study of CD8 T cells in Susac syndrome (dated by TCRdb to the late 2010s). Libraries were prepared through the immunoSEQ multiplex PCR assay. RNA was extracted using the RNeasy kit, and roughly 0.5 to 1 ug of the RNA was reverse transcribed with random hexamers. Clones were called with MiXCR by TCRdb after fastp trimmed the public reads at Q25, and only in-frame beta chains were retained. For every CDR3 protein sequence, its rows merge into one entry that carries the most common genes and DNA. Present in this sample are tens of thousands of distinct CDR3 sequences, about 93% of which were seen just once. Of the sample, 0.26% is held by the ten largest clones. Sequencing was performed on CD8+ T cells from PBMCs. Receptors were obtained from a human donor in good health.

The chain recombines TRBV20-1 with TRBJ1-1; TRBD1 agrees at 7 bases. CDR3 length equals 12 residues. Germline CDR1 is DFQATT and CDR2 is SNEGSKA (reference sequence). For the CDR3, the DNA is TGCGCATACCAACAGGGGCACACTGAAGCTTTCTTT. Translation gives CAYQQGHTEAFF.

The genes are TRBV27 and TRBJ1-1, with D maybe TRBD1 (5 bases). V was cut by 5 bases and J by 1 base, with 14 bases left in between. The germline V gene has CDR1 MNHEY and CDR2 SMNVEV (reference sequence). The length of the CDR3 is 15 residues. The CDR3 sequence: CASSRPGVWNTEAFF. The CDR3 DNA follows: TGTGCCAGCAGTCGCCCGGGGGTTTGGAACACTGAAGCTTTCTTT.

The J gene is TRBJ1-5, the V gene TRBV4-1; tentative D call: TRBD1 (6 bases). The CDR3 runs 14 residues. CDR1 is MGHRA and CDR2 is YSYEKL in the germline V gene. V was cut by 5 bases and J by 7 bases, with 15 bases left in between. The CDR3 DNA reads as TGCGCCAGCAGCTCCGACAGGCCTGGCCAGCCCCAGCATTTT. Translating gives CASSSDRPGQPQHF.

The chain combines TRBV7-8 with TRBJ1-2; no clear D. The germline CDR1 and CDR2 sequences are SGHVS and FQNEAQ. The CDR3 is made up of 15 amino acids. V lost 1 base and J 0 bases, leaving 9 bases between the germline ends. This CDR3 reads CASSLGVTANYGYTF. The CDR3 DNA follows: TGTGCCAGCAGCTTAGGGGTAACAGCTAACTATGGCTACACCTTC.

The chain couples TRBV7-9 to TRBJ2-7; 8 nucleotides agree with TRBD1. Unmatched junction bases numbered 5, after V lost 1 base and J lost 3 bases. Germline CDR1 is SEHNR and CDR2 is FQNEAQ (reference sequence). The CDR3 is made up of 15 amino acids. Here the CDR3 DNA reads TGTGCCAGCAGCTTAGGCGACAGGGGATTCTACGAGCAGTACGTC. It encodes CASSLGDRGFYEQYV.

In nucleotides, the CDR3 is TGTGCCAGCAGTTCAAGCGGGAGCTACGAGCAGTACGTC. Translating it yields CASSSSGSYEQYV. The chain recombines TRBV28 with TRBJ2-7, with 8 nucleotides matching TRBD2. The CDR3 length is 13 residues. V shed 4 bases, J shed 3 bases, and the junction held 2 bases outside the gene matches. Germline V gene lookup returns CDR1 MDHEN and CDR2 SYDVKM.

This chain uses TRBV20-1 with TRBJ1-1, with TRBD1 matching over 10 bases. The CDR3 is 13 residues long. Trimming cost V 1 base and J 6 bases; bases outside gene matches: 2. Germline V gene lookup returns CDR1 DFQATT and CDR2 SNEGSKA (reference sequence). The CDR3, as DNA: TGCAGTGCTAGAGGGACAGGGGGACCTGAAGCTTTCTTT. This sequence encodes CSARGTGGPEAFF.

The V call is TRBV27, the J call TRBJ2-3, with a weak D call TRBD1 (5 bases). V lost 3 bases and J lost 2, with 12 bases in between. This CDR3 contains 15 residues. CDR1 MNHEY and CDR2 SMNVEV come from the germline V gene (reference sequence). CDR3: CASSFDRAPTDTQYF. In nucleotides, the CDR3 is TGTGCCAGCAGTTTTGACAGAGCTCCCACAGATACGCAGTATTTT.

J is TRBJ1-2 and V is TRBV24-1; D gene unclear. Trimming removed 3 bases at V and 0 bases at J, with 7 bases between. CDR3 length: 14 residues. CDR1 and CDR2 (germline): KGHDR, SFDVKD. CDR3: CATSDPDSNYGYTF. The CDR3 nucleotides read TGTGCCACCAGTGATCCCGATTCTAACTATGGCTACACCTTC.

The chain recombines TRBV4-1 with TRBJ1-4; D not certain. The CDR3 consists of 11 residues. Trimming took 0 bases from V and 14 from J, leaving 7 bases between them. Germline CDR1 MGHRA, CDR2 YSYEKL. In nucleotides, the CDR3 is TGCGCCAGCAGCCAAGATTCGCCTCTGTTTTTT. Encoded protein: CASSQDSPLFF.

This chain uses TRBV9 with TRBJ2-2; D unclear. V gave up 0 bases and J gave up 4 bases, with 10 bases separating them. The CDR3 consists of 15 residues. In germline, CDR1 is SGDLS, CDR2 YYNGEE. The DNA for the CDR3 is TGTGCCAGCAGCGTAGAACCCTCGGGCACCGGGGAGCTGTTTTTT. This sequence encodes CASSVEPSGTGELFF.

The chain links TRBV7-6 to TRBJ2-1, with 7 bases aligning to TRBD2. The V segment lost 0 bases and the J segment 1 base; nucleotides outside the gene matches: 3. Germline lookup yields CDR1 SGHVS and CDR2 FNYEAQ. The CDR3 sequence is 16 residues long. This CDR3 is CASSLAPGGSYNEQFF. The CDR3 DNA follows: TGTGCCAGCAGCTTAGCGCCGGGGGGTTCCTACAATGAGCAGTTCTTC.

V and J are TRBV9 and TRBJ1-2; D might be TRBD1 (6 bases). The CDR3 length is 11 residues. Germline-derived CDR1 and CDR2 are SGDLS and YYNGEE. V was clipped by 7 bases and J by 5 bases, with 9 bases between them. CDR3 amino acids: CASRRGYGYTF. The CDR3 region has the DNA TGTGCCAGCCGAAGGGGGTATGGCTACACCTTC.

The rearrangement uses TRBV6-6 and TRBJ2-3; no reliable D call. Per the germline V gene, CDR1 is MNHNY and CDR2 is SVGAGI (reference sequence). This CDR3 spans 15 amino acids. Trimming took off 0 bases at V and 2 bases at J, with 9 bases between the two ends. DNA of the CDR3: TGTGCCAGCAGTTACTCAGGCGGCTACACAGATACGCAGTATTTT. It yields the protein CASSYSGGYTDTQYF.

CDR3 sequence (DNA): TGTGCCAGCAGCTTAAGTAGCGGGGGGCTCAATGAGCAGTTCTTC. This gives the protein CASSLSSGGLNEQFF. The V and J genes are TRBV13 and TRBJ2-1; 10 bases line up with TRBD2. CDR3 length: 15 amino acids. Germline V gene lookup returns CDR1 PRHDT and CDR2 FYEKMQ (reference sequence). Trimming removed 2 bases from V and 6 bases from J; junction bases left unmatched: 4.

This chain connects TRBV20-1 to TRBJ1-1, with D possibly TRBD1 on 5 matching bases. The germline CDR1 and CDR2 sequences are DFQATT and SNEGSKA (reference sequence). The CDR3 is 16 residues long. Trimming took off 1 base at V and 5 bases at J, with 20 bases between the two ends. CDR3 sequence reads: CSARVIKGGVVTEAFF. CDR3 DNA: TGCAGTGCTAGAGTTATAAAGGGAGGGGTCGTTACTGAAGCTTTCTTT.

The chain has TRBV9 and TRBJ2-2; D is unresolved. V was trimmed by 0 bases and J by 0 bases, leaving 9 bases between them. Germline assignment: CDR1 SGDLS and CDR2 YYNGEE. The CDR3 runs to 16 residues. CDR3 sequence reads: CASSVAKSANTGELFF. Written as DNA, the CDR3 is TGTGCCAGCAGCGTAGCCAAGAGCGCGAACACCGGGGAGCTGTTTTTT.